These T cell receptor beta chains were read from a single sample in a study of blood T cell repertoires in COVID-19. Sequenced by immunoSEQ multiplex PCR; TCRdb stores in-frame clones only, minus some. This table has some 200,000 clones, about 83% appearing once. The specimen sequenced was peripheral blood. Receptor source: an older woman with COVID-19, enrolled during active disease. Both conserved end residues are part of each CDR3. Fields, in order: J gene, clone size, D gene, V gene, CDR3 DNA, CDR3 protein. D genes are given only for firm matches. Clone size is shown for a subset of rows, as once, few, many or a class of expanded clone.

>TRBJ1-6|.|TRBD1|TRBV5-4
TGTGCCAGCAGTTTGGACAGGGGTTTTAATTCACCCCTCCACTTT
CASSLDRGFNSPLHF
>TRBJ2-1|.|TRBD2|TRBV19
TGTGCCAGTAGTCCCGGGACTATCGTCAATGAGCAGTTCTTC
CASSPGTIVNEQFF
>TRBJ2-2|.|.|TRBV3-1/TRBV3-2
TGTGCCAGCAGGGACACAGGGTGGGCCCGCGGGGAGCTGTTTTTT
CASRDTGWARGELFF
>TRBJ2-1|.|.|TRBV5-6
TGTGCCAGCAGCTTGGCCCTCGGGTCAGAGCAGTTCTTC
CASSLALGSEQFF
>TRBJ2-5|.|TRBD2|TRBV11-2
TGTGCCAGCAGCTTAGTTATGACTAGCGTACAAGAGACCCAGTACTTC
CASSLVMTSVQETQYF
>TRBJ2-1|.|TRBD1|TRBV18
TGTGCCAGCTCACCACAAACAGGGGGGAACAATGAGCAGTTCTTC
CASSPQTGGNNEQFF
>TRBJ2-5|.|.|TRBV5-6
TGTGCCAGCAGCCTGGGGCGGGCCCAAGAGACCCAGTACTTC
CASSLGRAQETQYF
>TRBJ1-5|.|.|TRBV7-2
TGTGCCAGCAGCTTAGCGTCCGGTCAGCCCCAGCATTTT
CASSLASGQPQHF
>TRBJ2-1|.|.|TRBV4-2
TGTGCCAGCAGCCAAGAGGTGAACAACCCCTACAATGAGCAGTTCTTC
CASSQEVNNPYNEQFF
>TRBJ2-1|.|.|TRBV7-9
TGTGCCAGCAGCTTAGACAGGGGACTTACGTGGAATGAGCAGTTCTTC
CASSLDRGLTWNEQFF
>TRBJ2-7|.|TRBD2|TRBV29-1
TGCAGCGTTGAGTTCAGCGGGAGCTCCTACGAGCAGTACTTC
CSVEFSGSSYEQYF
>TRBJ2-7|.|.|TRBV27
TGTGCCAGTCCCGTCCTTCTCCGTTCCTACGAGCAGTACTTC
CASPVLLRSYEQYF
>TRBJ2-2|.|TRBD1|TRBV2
TGTGCCAGCAGTGGCAGGGGGACCTCGAGCACCGGGGAGCTGTTTTTT
CASSGRGTSSTGELFF
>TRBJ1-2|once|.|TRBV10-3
TGTGCCATCAGTGAGTCCCGACAGGCCTCTAACTATGGCTACACCTTC
CAISESRQASNYGYTF
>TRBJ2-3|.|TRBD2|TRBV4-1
TGCGCCAGCAGCCATCGCGACCGGGGGGAGCACACAGATACGCAGTATTTT
CASSHRDRGEHTDTQYF
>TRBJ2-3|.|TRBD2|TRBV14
TGTGCCAGCAGCCAGATAGGGACTAGCGGGAGAACCACAGATACGCAGTATTTT
CASSQIGTSGRTTDTQYF
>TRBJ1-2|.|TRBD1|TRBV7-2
TGTGCCAGCAGCCCCGGGACAGGGGGCGTCTATGGCTACACCTTC
CASSPGTGGVYGYTF
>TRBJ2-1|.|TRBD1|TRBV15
TGTGCCACCAGCAGAGATTCCGGGACAGGGTCCCCCAGTGAGCAGTTCTTC
CATSRDSGTGSPSEQFF
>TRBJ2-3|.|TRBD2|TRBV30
TGTGCCCGAGAGGGTAGCGGGATGGCAGATACGCAGTATTTT
CAREGSGMADTQYF
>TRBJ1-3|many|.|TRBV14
TGTGCCAGCAGCCAAGTCCGGGTAACCTTTGGAAACACCATATATTTT
CASSQVRVTFGNTIYF
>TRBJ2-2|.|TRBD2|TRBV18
TGTGCCAGCTCGTCCGGGACTAGCGGTAGCGGGGAGCTGTTTTTT
CASSSGTSGSGELFF
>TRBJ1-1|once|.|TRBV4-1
TGCGCCAGCAGCCAACAGGGGCGGAAGAACACTGAAGCTTTCTTT
CASSQQGRKNTEAFF
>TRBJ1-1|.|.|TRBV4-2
TGTGCCAGCAGCCAAGCGACAGGGAACACTGAAGCTTTCTTT
CASSQATGNTEAFF
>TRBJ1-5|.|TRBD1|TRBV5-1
TGCGCCAGCAGCCCAGGACAGGGTCAAAATCAGCCCCAGCATTTT
CASSPGQGQNQPQHF
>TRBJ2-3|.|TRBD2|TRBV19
TGTGCCAGTAGTAGCGGGAGAAGCACAGATACGCAGTATTTT
CASSSGRSTDTQYF
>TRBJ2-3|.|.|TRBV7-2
TGTGCCAGCAGTACAGGGCTATCCACCACAGATACGCAGTATTTT
CASSTGLSTTDTQYF
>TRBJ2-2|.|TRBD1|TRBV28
TGTGCCACCGTAGGGACAGGACAAAACACCGGGGAGCTGTTTTTT
CATVGTGQNTGELFF
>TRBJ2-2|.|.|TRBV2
TGTGCCAGCAGTGAGGGGGGAACCGGGGAGCTGTTTTTT
CASSEGGTGELFF
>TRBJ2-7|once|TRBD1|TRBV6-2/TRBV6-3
TGTGCCAGCAGTTATGACCCACTGACAGGGGGGCGCTACGAGCAGTACTTC
CASSYDPLTGGRYEQYF
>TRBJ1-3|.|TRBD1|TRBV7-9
TGTGCCAGCAGCTCATCGAGGGGGCCTTCTGGAAACACCATATATTTT
CASSSSRGPSGNTIYF
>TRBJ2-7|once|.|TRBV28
TGTGCCAGCAGGACAGGGAGGACTATAAGCTCCTACGAGCAGTACTTC
CASRTGRTISSYEQYF
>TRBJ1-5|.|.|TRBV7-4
TGTGCCAGCAGCCTAAAGGTTGGACTGAGCTTGGGCAATCAGCCCCAGCATTTT
CASSLKVGLSLGNQPQHF
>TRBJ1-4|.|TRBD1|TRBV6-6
TGTGCCAGCAGTCGAACAGGGGAGCCAACTAATGAAAAACTGTTTTTT
CASSRTGEPTNEKLFF
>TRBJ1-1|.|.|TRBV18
TGTGCCAGCTCACCATTCGGCACTGAAGCTTTCTTT
CASSPFGTEAFF
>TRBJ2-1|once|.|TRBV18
TGTGCCAGCTCACCACCGGGAGACTACAATGAGCAGTTCTTC
CASSPPGDYNEQFF
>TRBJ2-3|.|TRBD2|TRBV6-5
TGTGCCAGCAGTCGGGGGACTAGCGCTGATACGCAGTATTTT
CASSRGTSADTQYF
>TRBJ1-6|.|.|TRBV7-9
TGTGCCAGCAGCTTCACGACGGGAGACACCCTTCGCTTT
CASSFTTGDTLRF
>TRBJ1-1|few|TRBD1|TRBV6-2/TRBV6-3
TGTGCCAGCAGTTGGGACAGGGCACTGGCTTTCTTT
CASSWDRALAFF
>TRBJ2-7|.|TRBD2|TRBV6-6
TGTGCCAGCAAGGCGGGAGGGGGCGAGCAGTACTTC
CASKAGGGEQYF
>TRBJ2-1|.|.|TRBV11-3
TGTGCCAGCAGCTTGAGTAGAAGCTCCTACAATGAGCAGTTCTTC
CASSLSRSSYNEQFF
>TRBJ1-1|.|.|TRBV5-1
TGCGCCAGCAGCCAACACCGGGACACTGAAGCTTTCTTT
CASSQHRDTEAFF
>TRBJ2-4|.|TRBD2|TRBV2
TGTGCCAGCAGTGATTGGAGTAGCGGGAGGGGGGCCAAAAACATTCAGTACTTC
CASSDWSSGRGAKNIQYF
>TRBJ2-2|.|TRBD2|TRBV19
TGTGCCAGTACCCCGACTAGCATATCGGGGGAGCTGTTTTTT
CASTPTSISGELFF
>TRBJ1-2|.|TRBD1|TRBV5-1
TGCGCCAGCAGCTCGGGACAGGGGACGGATGGCTACACCTTC
CASSSGQGTDGYTF
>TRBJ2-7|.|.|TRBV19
TGTGCCAGTAGTCCCCATTTTACCGGGGACGAGCAGTACTTC
CASSPHFTGDEQYF
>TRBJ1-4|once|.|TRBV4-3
TGCGCCAGCAGCCAAGATTTCGAGGGAGGAAAACTGTTTTTT
CASSQDFEGGKLFF
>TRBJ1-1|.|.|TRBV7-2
TGTGCCAGCAGATTGCGGGTTGTGGAGAACACTGAAGCTTTCTTT
CASRLRVVENTEAFF
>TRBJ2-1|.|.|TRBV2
TGTGCCAGCAGTGAGGCAGACTACAATGAGCAGTTCTTC
CASSEADYNEQFF
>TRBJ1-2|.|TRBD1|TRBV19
TGTGCCAGTAGTGTCTCCGGGACAGGACGCTACACCTTC
CASSVSGTGRYTF
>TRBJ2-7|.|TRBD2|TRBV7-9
TGTGCCAGCAGCTTATCTAGCGGGGCTTACGAGCAGTACTTC
CASSLSSGAYEQYF
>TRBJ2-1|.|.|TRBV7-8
TGTGCCAGCAGCTTAGTTGGTCGGAGCTCCTACAATGAGCAGTTCTTC
CASSLVGRSSYNEQFF
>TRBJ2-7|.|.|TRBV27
TGTGCCAGCAGTTTAGGGAAAGGGGCCTCAACATACTACGAGCAGTACTTC
CASSLGKGASTYYEQYF